Below, one TCR beta chain is given with its context. No antigen is known for it. This specimen belongs to a study of a mutant IDH1 vaccine in newly diagnosed glioma. Study summary: Weeks 1, 3, 5, 7, 11, 15, 19 and 23 were when patients received their eight vaccinations. Vaccinations were initiated 4-6 weeks following radiotherapy alone, or were given together with temozolomide cycles.

Time point of the sample: week 23, last vaccination. Vaccine doses each comprised 300 ug of mutant IDH1 20-mer peptide, with topical imiquimod. Those who donated had recent WHO grade 3 or 4 IDH1-mutant, ATRX-lost astrocytomas. The table came from immunoSEQ multiplex PCR; TCRdb's copy has only in-frame clones and leaves some out. The data contain around 55,000 clones, about four fifths of them seen just once; the ten biggest clones take up roughly 6.2%. The specimen was PBMCs, collected from a glioma patient whose treatment included an IDH1 peptide vaccine. The sequence came from a middle-aged man with glioma.

CDR3 sequence reads: CASTRGQGRSNQPQHF. The CDR3 bases are TGTGCCAGCACCCGGGGACAGGGTAGGAGCAATCAGCCCCAGCATTTT. This chain connects TRBV2 to TRBJ1-5; 9 bases agree with TRBD1. The CDR3 contains 16 residues. The germline gives CDR1 SNHLY, CDR2 FYNNEI. The ends lost 7 bases at V and 1 base at J; junction bases unmatched: 8.